A single sample gave rise to the 6 T cell receptor beta chains below, sequenced in a study of CD8 T cells in ankylosing spondylitis. Findings of the study overall: One TCR beta motif, made up of seven to nine highly homologous variants, appeared characteristic of ankylosing spondylitis blood.

Each CDR3 protein is one row after TCRdb ran MiXCR on the 5' RACE reads. The sample yields a few hundred thousand distinct CDR3 sequences, about 13% seen once. Antigens of these TCRs are unknown. Sequenced input: blood, either unsorted or a sorted T cell fraction (not recorded which). These receptor sequences come from a male donor with ankylosing spondylitis.

This clonotype was counted a few times. The chain uses TRBV10-3 and TRBJ2-7; D may be TRBD1 (6 bases). The CDR3 totals 13 residues. Germline CDR1 and CDR2: ENHRY and SYGVKD. Deletions cut 2 bases from V and 3 bases from J, with 8 bases between. DNA for the CDR3: TGTGCCATCAGTGAGGGACAGAGCTACGAGCAGTACGTC. Its translation: CAISEGQSYEQYV.

CDR3: CASSHPIPTGELNTEAFF. The CDR3 DNA follows: TGTGCCAGCAGTCACCCCATCCCGACAGGGGAGTTGAACACTGAAGCTTTCTTT. This chain connects TRBV6-2 or TRBV6-3 to TRBJ1-1; 8 bases agree with TRBD1. Germline V lookup: CDR1 MNHEY, CDR2 SVGEGT. Trimming at V came to 5 bases and at J to 0 bases, leaving 14 bases not matched to a gene. The CDR3 is 18 residues long.

This clonotype appeared a few times. The chain couples TRBV24-1 to TRBJ2-3; 8 bases are a match to TRBD2. CDR3 length equals 21 residues. Germline V gene lookup returns CDR1 KGHDR and CDR2 SFDVKD. Losses at the gene ends were 0 bases for V and 0 bases for J; bases not matched to a gene: 16. CDR3 loop: CATSDLMGRGKAGVSTDTQYF. The CDR3, as DNA: TGTGCCACCAGTGATTTGATGGGCAGGGGAAAAGCGGGAGTAAGCACAGATACGCAGTATTTT.

V and J are TRBV11-2 and TRBJ2-5; D perhaps matches TRBD2 (6 bases). This CDR3 has 14 residues. The V gene's germline CDR1 is SGHAT and CDR2 FQNNGV. Trimming removed 5 bases from V and 5 bases from J, with 15 bases in between. In DNA, the CDR3 is TGTGCCAGCAGCCCCTCCGCTGGGGGGGAGACCCAGTACTTC. This sequence encodes CASSPSAGGETQYF.

This clonotype was observed a handful of times. The CDR3 DNA is TGCGCCAGCAGCGGGGGACAGGGGCTTTACTATGGCTACACCTTC. It encodes CASSGGQGLYYGYTF. J is TRBJ1-2 and V is TRBV5-1; TRBD1 matches 10 bases. CDR3 length equals 15 residues. With 4 bases clipped from V and 3 bases from J, the junction kept 6 bases outside the gene matches. Germline CDR1 SGHRS, CDR2 YFSETQ.

This clonotype appeared a single time. CDR3 sequence (DNA): TGTGCCAGCAGCCGGGACTACATCTACAATGAGCAGTTCTTC. Translation gives CASSRDYIYNEQFF. V usage is TRBV7-9 and J usage is TRBJ2-1; TRBD2 matches at 7 bases. V was pared by 5 bases and J by 3 bases, with 4 bases of the junction left unmatched. CDR1 is SEHNR and CDR2 is FQNEAQ in the germline V gene (reference sequence). This CDR3 has 14 amino acids.